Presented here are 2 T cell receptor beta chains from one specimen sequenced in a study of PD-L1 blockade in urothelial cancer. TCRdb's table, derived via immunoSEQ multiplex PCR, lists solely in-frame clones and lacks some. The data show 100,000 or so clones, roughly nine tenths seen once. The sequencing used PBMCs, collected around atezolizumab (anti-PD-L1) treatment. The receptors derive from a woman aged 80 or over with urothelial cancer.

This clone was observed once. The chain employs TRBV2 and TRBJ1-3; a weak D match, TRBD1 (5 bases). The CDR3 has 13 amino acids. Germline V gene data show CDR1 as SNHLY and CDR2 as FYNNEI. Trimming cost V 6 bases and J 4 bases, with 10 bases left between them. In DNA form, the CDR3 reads TGTGCCAGCAGCCCAGGGTACGGAAACACCATATATTTT. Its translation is CASSPGYGNTIYF.

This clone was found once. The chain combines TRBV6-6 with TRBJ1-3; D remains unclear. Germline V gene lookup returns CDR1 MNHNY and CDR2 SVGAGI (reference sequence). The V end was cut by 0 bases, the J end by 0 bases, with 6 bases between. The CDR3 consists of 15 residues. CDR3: CASSYSPDSGNTIYF. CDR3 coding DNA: TGTGCCAGCAGTTACTCCCCAGACTCTGGAAACACCATATATTTT.